This T cell receptor beta chain was recovered during a study of blood T cell repertoires in COVID-19. Per the germline V gene, CDR1 is SGHNT and CDR2 is YYREEE (reference sequence). The V and J ends lost 0 bases and 1 base respectively, with 10 bases between them. The CDR3 contains 15 residues. Here immunoSEQ multiplex PCR was the method, and the copy in TCRdb shows in-frame clones only, minus some. The sample consists of around 160,000 clones, over 70% of them appearing once. This sequence was found in a woman aged 55-75 years who had recovered from COVID-19. The chain uses TRBV5-4 and TRBJ1-2; D might be TRBD1 (5 bases). The sample comprised PBMCs or T cells enriched from blood (not recorded which). The CDR3 DNA follows: TGTGCCAGCAGCTTGGAGGGGCAGGTTAACTATGGCTACACCTTC. It yields the protein CASSLEGQVNYGYTF.